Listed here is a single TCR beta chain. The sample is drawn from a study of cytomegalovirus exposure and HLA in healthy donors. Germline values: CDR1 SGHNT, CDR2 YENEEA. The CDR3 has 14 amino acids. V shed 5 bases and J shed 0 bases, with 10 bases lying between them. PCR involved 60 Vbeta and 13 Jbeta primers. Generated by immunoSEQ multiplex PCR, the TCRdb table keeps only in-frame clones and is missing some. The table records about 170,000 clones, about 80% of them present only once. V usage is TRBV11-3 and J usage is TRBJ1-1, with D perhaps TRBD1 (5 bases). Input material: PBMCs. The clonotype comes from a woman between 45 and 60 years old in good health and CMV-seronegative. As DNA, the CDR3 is TGTGCCAGCAGCCAAACAGGTATGAACACTGAAGCTTTCTTT. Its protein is CASSQTGMNTEAFF.